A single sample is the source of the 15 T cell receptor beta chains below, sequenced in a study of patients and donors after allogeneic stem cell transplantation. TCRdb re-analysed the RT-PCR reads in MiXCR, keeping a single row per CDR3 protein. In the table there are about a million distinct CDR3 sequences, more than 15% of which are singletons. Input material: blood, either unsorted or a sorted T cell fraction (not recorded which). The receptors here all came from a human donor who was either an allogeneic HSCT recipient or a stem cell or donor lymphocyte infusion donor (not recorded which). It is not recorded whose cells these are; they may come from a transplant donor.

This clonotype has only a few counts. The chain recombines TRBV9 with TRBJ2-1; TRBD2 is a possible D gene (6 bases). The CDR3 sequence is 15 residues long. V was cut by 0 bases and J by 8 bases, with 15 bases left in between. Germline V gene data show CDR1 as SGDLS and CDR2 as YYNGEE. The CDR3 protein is CASSVDPAGVDEQFF. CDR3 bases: TGTGCCAGCAGCGTAGATCCAGCGGGTGTCGATGAGCAGTTCTTC.

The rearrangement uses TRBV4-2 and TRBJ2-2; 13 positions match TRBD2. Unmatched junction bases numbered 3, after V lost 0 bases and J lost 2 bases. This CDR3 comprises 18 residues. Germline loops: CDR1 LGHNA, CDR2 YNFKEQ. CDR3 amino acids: CASSQDGTSGINTGELFF. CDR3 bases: TGTGCCAGCAGCCAAGATGGGACTAGCGGGATAAACACCGGGGAGCTGTTTTTT.

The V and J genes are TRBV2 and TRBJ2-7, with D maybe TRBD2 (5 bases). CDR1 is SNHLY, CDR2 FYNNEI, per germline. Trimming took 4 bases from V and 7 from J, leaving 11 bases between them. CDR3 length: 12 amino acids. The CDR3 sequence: CASSGSGVEQYF. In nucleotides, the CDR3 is TGTGCCAGCAGTGGATCCGGGGTAGAGCAGTACTTC.

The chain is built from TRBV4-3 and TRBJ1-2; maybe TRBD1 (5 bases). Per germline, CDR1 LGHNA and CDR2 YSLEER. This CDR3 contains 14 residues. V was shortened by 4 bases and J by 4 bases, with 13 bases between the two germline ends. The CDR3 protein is CASSPDKGPYGYTF. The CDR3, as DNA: TGCGCCAGCAGCCCGGACAAGGGGCCCTATGGCTACACCTTC.

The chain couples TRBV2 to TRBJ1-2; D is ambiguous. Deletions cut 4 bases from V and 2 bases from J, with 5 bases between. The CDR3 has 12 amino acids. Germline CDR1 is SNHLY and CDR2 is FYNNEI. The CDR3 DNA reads TGTGCCAGCAGTGCCAAAAACTATGGCTACACCTTC. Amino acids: CASSAKNYGYTF.

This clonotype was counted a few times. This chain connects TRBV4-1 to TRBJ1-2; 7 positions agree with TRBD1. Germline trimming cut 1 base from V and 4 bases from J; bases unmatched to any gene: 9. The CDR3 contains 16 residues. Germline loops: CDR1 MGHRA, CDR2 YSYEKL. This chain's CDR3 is CASSQVSRDSLYGYTF. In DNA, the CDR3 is TGCGCCAGCAGCCAAGTTAGTCGGGACAGTCTCTATGGCTACACCTTC.

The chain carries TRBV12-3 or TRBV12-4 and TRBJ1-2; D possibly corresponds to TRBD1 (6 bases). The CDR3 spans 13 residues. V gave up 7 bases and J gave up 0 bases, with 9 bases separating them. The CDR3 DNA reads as TGTGCCAGCAAGGGGGGTGCTAACTATGGCTACACCTTC. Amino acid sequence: CASKGGANYGYTF.

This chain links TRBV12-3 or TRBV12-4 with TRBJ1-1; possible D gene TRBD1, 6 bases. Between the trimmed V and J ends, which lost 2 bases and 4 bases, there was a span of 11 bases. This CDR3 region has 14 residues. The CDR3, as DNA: TGTGCCAGCAGTTTATCAGGGGTGAGCACTGAAGCTTTCTTT. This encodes CASSLSGVSTEAFF.

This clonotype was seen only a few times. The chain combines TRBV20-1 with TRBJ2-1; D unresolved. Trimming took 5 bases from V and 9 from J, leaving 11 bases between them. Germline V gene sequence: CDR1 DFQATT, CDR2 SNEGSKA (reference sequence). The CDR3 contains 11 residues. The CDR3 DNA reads TGCAGTGCTCATAGTTCCGCTGAGCAGTTCTTC. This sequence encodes CSAHSSAEQFF.

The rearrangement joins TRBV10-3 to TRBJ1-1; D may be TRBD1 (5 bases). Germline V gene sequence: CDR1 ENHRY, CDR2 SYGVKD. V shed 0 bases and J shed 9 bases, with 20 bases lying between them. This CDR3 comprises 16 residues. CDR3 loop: CAISESGAGGSFKAFF. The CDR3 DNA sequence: TGTGCCATCAGTGAGTCTGGGGCTGGGGGGAGTTTTAAAGCTTTCTTT.

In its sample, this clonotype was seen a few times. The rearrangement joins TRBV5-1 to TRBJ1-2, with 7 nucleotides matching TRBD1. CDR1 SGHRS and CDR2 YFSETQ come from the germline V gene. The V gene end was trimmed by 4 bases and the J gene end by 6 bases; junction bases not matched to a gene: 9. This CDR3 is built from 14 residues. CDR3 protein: CASSLRDRSNGYTF. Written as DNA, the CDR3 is TGCGCCAGCAGCCTCCGGGACAGATCTAATGGCTACACCTTC.

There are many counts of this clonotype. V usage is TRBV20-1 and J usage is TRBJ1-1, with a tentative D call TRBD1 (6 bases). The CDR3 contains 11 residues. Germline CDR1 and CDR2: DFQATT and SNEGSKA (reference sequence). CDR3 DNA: TGCAGCGTGAGGGGGGACACTGAAGCTTTCTTT. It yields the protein CSVRGDTEAFF.

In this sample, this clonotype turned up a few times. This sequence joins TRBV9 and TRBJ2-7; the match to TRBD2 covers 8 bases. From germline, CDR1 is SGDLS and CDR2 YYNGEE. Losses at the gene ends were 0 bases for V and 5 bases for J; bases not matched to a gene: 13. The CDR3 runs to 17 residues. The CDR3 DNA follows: TGTGCCAGCAGCGTAGAGGAGGCGACGGGAGGGGAGCACGAGCAGTACTTC. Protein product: CASSVEEATGGEHEQYF.

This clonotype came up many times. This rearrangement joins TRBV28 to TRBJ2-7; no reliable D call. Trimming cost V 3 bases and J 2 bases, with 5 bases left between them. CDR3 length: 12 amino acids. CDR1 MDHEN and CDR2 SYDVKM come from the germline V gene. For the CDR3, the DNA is TGTGCCAGCAGTTTCAGGCCCTACGAGCAGTACTTC. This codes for CASSFRPYEQYF.

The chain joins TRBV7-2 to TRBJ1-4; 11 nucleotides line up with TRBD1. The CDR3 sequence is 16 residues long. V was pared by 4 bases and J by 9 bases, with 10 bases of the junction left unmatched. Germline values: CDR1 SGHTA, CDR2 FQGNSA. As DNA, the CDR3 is TGTGCCAGCAGCTCTTTCCCGGGACAGGGGGATAAAAAACTGTTTTTT. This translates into CASSSFPGQGDKKLFF.